One and the same sample provided the 19 T cell receptor beta chains below, sequenced in a study of shared clonotypes between healthy human individuals. The table came from immunoSEQ multiplex PCR; TCRdb's copy has only in-frame clones and leaves some out. The data show about 510,000 clones, 60% to 80% seen once. The sequenced material came from PBMCs. These receptors all come from a woman between 40 and 50 years old in good health. Some clones in this sample may be carry-over from other donors' samples.

V gene TRBV5-1 combines with J gene TRBJ2-1; D gene uncertain. The V gene's germline CDR1 is SGHRS and CDR2 YFSETQ. V was pared by 0 bases and J by 0 bases, with 7 bases between. The CDR3 runs 15 residues. Here the CDR3 DNA reads TGCGCCAGCAGCTTGGTCGACAACTCCTACAATGAGCAGTTCTTC. This gives the protein CASSLVDNSYNEQFF.

This clone was detected a few times. This chain links TRBV6-1 with TRBJ2-7, with D uncertain. Per the germline V gene, CDR1 is MNHNS and CDR2 is SASEGT. This CDR3 has 15 residues. V was pared by 1 base and J by 0 bases, with 10 bases between. The CDR3, as DNA: TGTGCCAGCAGTGAAGTCTCGTATAGCTCCTACGAGCAGTACTTC. It yields the protein CASSEVSYSSYEQYF.

To note about this clone: The sample contains more than one DNA sequence encoding this CDR3. The J gene is TRBJ1-3, the V gene TRBV9; no definite D call. V dropped 0 bases and J dropped 4 bases, with 8 bases sitting between them. CDR1 is SGDLS and CDR2 is YYNGEE in the germline V gene. The CDR3 length is 14 residues. CDR3: CASSVEGSGNTIYF. The DNA of the CDR3 is TGTGCCAGCAGCGTAGAGGGATCCGGAAACACCATATATTTT.

V is TRBV15 and J is TRBJ1-4, with TRBD1 matching over 7 bases. The CDR3 is 15 amino acids. The germline CDR1 and CDR2 sequences are LNHNV and YYDKDF (reference sequence). Trimming took 1 base from V and 10 from J; bases not matched to a gene: 9. This chain's CDR3 is CATSRGGPGGLKLFF. The CDR3 bases are TGTGCCACCAGCAGAGGGGGGCCAGGGGGATTAAAACTGTTTTTT.

This rearrangement joins TRBV19 to TRBJ2-3; 7 nucleotides agree with TRBD2. The trim removed 3 bases at V and 4 bases at J, leaving 7 bases unmatched. Per germline, CDR1 LNHDA and CDR2 SQIVND (reference sequence). The CDR3 contains 15 residues. DNA of the CDR3: TGTGCCAGTAGTATCGGTACTAGCGAAGCAGATACGCAGTATTTT. This encodes CASSIGTSEADTQYF.

The CDR3 is CASSFGNTIYF. In DNA, the CDR3 is TGTGCCAGCAGCTTTGGAAACACCATATATTTT. The chain carries TRBV11-2 and TRBJ1-3; no reliable D call. V was cut by 3 bases and J by 3 bases, with 0 bases left in between. There are 11 residues in the CDR3. Germline CDR1 is SGHAT and CDR2 is FQNNGV.

The gene calls are TRBV10-1 and TRBJ2-7; 7 nucleotides agree with TRBD1. Per the germline V gene, CDR1 is WNHNN and CDR2 is SYGVQD (reference sequence). CDR3 size: 16 residues. V was pared by 6 bases and J by 3 bases, with 14 bases of the junction left unmatched. The CDR3: CASRRADRAGDYEQYF. The CDR3 DNA reads as TGCGCCAGCAGGCGCGCAGACAGGGCCGGGGACTACGAGCAGTACTTC.

This clone was counted ten times or more. The chain has TRBV29-1 and TRBJ1-1, with 12 bases lining up with TRBD1. V was clipped by 5 bases and J by 4 bases; unmatched bases: 8. Germline CDR1 reads SQVTM; CDR2 reads ANQGSEA. CDR3 length equals 15 residues. This chain's CDR3 is CSVMGQGARSTEAFF. In nucleotides, the CDR3 is TGCAGCGTTATGGGACAGGGGGCGCGGAGCACTGAAGCTTTCTTT. Filled out from reference TRBV29-1 and TRBJ1-1, the complete variable domain reads SAVISQKPSRDICQRGTSLTIQCQVDSQVTMMFWYRQQPGQSLTLIATANQGSEATYESGFVIDKFPISRPNLTFSTLTVSNMSPEDSSIYLCSVMGQGARSTEAFFGQGTRLTVV.

Worth noting for this clone: The sample has other DNA sequences that encode this CDR3 too. V and J are TRBV7-9 and TRBJ2-7; 8 bases line up with TRBD1. The germline V gene has CDR1 SEHNR and CDR2 FQNEAQ (reference sequence). This CDR3 is 14 amino acids long. The ends lost 6 bases at V and 0 bases at J; junction bases unmatched: 4. The CDR3 DNA reads TGTGCCAGCAGTCGGACAGGGAGCTCCTACGAGCAGTACTTC. This sequence encodes CASSRTGSSYEQYF.

This clone was counted only a few times. This chain connects TRBV14 to TRBJ2-5; unclear D gene. The CDR3 loop spans 12 amino acids. Between the trimmed V and J ends, which lost 4 bases and 5 bases, there was a span of 8 bases. From germline, CDR1 is SGHDN and CDR2 FVKESK. The CDR3 DNA is TGTGCCAGCAGCCGGGGTGGGGAGACCCAGTACTTC. Translated: CASSRGGETQYF.

Remarks on this clone: The junction does not match germline at one end; this may be a read error. Other DNA sequences in the sample encode the same CDR3. The rearrangement joins TRBV4-2 to TRBJ2-3, with 11 bases lining up with TRBD2. Per the germline V gene, CDR1 is LGHNA and CDR2 is YNFKEQ. The CDR3 runs 17 residues. The CDR3 DNA is TGTGCCAGTAGCCAAGGGTCTAGCGGGAGGCGAGAAGATACGCAGTATTTT. It encodes CASSQGSSGRREDTQYF.

The chain links TRBV2 to TRBJ2-4, with 13 nucleotides matching TRBD2. Germline lookup yields CDR1 SNHLY and CDR2 FYNNEI. With 0 bases clipped from V and 1 base from J, the junction kept 12 bases outside the gene matches. The CDR3 is 21 residues long. CDR3 bases: TGTGCCAGCAGTGAAGCGCTACGACTAGCGGGAGGAGAGGCGGCCAAAAACATTCAGTACTTC. Translated, it gives CASSEALRLAGGEAAKNIQYF.

The table lists this clone with a few counts. This chain connects TRBV5-1 to TRBJ1-2; 12 bases map to TRBD1. The germline V gene encodes CDR1 SGHRS and CDR2 YFSETQ. This CDR3 contains 15 residues. Losses at the gene ends were 4 bases for V and 7 bases for J; bases not matched to a gene: 8. The CDR3 loop reads CASSATGTGGSGYTF. The CDR3 nucleotides are TGCGCCAGCAGCGCGACCGGGACAGGGGGCTCTGGCTACACCTTC.

The V call is TRBV4-2, the J call TRBJ2-1; D might be TRBD2 (6 bases). Trimming removed 7 bases from V and 8 bases from J, with 21 bases in between. CDR1 is LGHNA and CDR2 is YNFKEQ in the germline V gene. The CDR3 length is 15 residues. The CDR3 DNA reads as TGTGCCAGCACCGCGGAAGCGGGCTTAGTAGATGAGCAGTTCTTC. Translated, it gives CASTAEAGLVDEQFF.

The CDR3 bases are TGTGCCAGCAGCTTAGGGCCTGCCCCACAGGGAAACTATGGCTACACCTTC. Its translation is CASSLGPAPQGNYGYTF. V gene TRBV7-2 combines with J gene TRBJ1-2; D perhaps matches TRBD1 (6 bases). Trimming removed 1 base at V and 2 bases at J, with 17 bases between. The CDR3 consists of 17 residues. The germline V gene has CDR1 SGHTA and CDR2 FQGNSA.

This chain uses TRBV9 with TRBJ2-1, with 7 bases identical to TRBD1. The CDR3 contains 16 residues. Germline V lookup: CDR1 SGDLS, CDR2 YYNGEE. After removal of 3 bases from V and 1 base from J, the junction contained 7 bases not matched to a gene. CDR3: CASSARQGISYNEQFF. The CDR3 coding sequence is TGTGCCAGCAGCGCCAGACAGGGAATTTCCTACAATGAGCAGTTCTTC.

The chain recombines TRBV7-3 with TRBJ2-1; the match to TRBD2 covers 7 bases. The germline V gene encodes CDR1 SGHTA and CDR2 FQGTGA. CDR3 size: 15 residues. V lost 5 bases to trimming and J lost 1 base; unmatched junction nucleotides: 5. The CDR3: CASSRGSGSYNEQFF. The CDR3, as DNA: TGTGCCAGCAGCCGCGGGAGTGGGTCCTACAATGAGCAGTTCTTC.

The chain joins TRBV9 to TRBJ1-1; D is ambiguous. CDR3 length: 15 residues. Trimming shortened V by 2 bases and J by 1 base, and 12 bases separated the two germline ends. Germline CDR1 SGDLS, CDR2 YYNGEE. The CDR3: CASSVGFAGNTEAFF. As DNA, the CDR3 is TGTGCCAGCAGCGTGGGGTTCGCCGGGAACACTGAAGCTTTCTTT.

This clone was counted once. The rearrangement links TRBV5-1 to TRBJ2-7; 8 bases are shared with TRBD1. V lost 1 base to trimming and J lost 1 base; unmatched junction nucleotides: 4. The CDR3 loop spans 15 amino acids. Germline assignment: CDR1 SGHRS and CDR2 YFSETQ. CDR3 bases: TGCGCCAGCAGCTTGCTGCAGGGGGCATCCTACGAGCAGTACTTC. Translation: CASSLLQGASYEQYF.